The entry below gives a single T cell receptor (beta chain) sequence along with its context. Antigen unknown. The data were taken from a study of CD8 T cells in Susac syndrome. Overall study: Blood was drawn from patients with Susac syndrome. At that point, they were therapy-naive, on corticosteroids, or on intravenous immunoglobulin alone. Study observations and caveats: The authors acknowledged that the study's TCR sequencing and HLA analysis involved relatively few individuals.

Negative isolation yielded the CD8+ and CD4+ T cells, while FACS enriched the TEMRA cells. CDR1 SGDLS and CDR2 YYNGEE come from the germline V gene. This CDR3 has 16 residues. Trimming took 1 base from V and 5 from J; bases not matched to a gene: 9. With random hexamers, about 0.5 to 1 ug RNA was reverse transcribed. Multiplex immunoSEQ PCR targeted 54 Vbeta and 13 Jbeta TCR beta segments. TCRdb re-analysed the immunoSEQ multiplex PCR reads in MiXCR, keeping a single row per CDR3 protein. This table holds 150,000 or so distinct CDR3 sequences, around 93% found once. The chain combines TRBV9 with TRBJ2-7; 10 bases agree with TRBD2. Source material: CD4+ T cells from PBMCs. The source of this sequence is a human donor with Susac syndrome. The CDR3 sequence: CASSVRGLASTNEQYF. The CDR3 coding sequence is TGTGCCAGCAGCGTACGGGGACTAGCGTCCACAAACGAGCAGTACTTC.